The 30 T cell receptor beta chains listed next were all sequenced from one sample in a study of blood T cell repertoires in COVID-19. TCRdb's table, derived via immunoSEQ multiplex PCR, lists solely in-frame clones and lacks some. The sample lists more than 95,000 clones, about four fifths occurring once. Sequenced material: peripheral blood. These receptors came from a man in his 60s with acute or convalescent COVID-19.

The gene calls are TRBV2 and TRBJ2-6, with D perhaps matching TRBD2 (5 bases). The germline V and J ends were trimmed by 2 bases and 2 bases, with 13 bases remaining between them. This CDR3 comprises 17 residues. CDR1 and CDR2 (germline): SNHLY, FYNNEI. CDR3: CASSESGLRAGANVLTF. Here the CDR3 DNA reads TGTGCCAGCAGTGAAAGCGGCTTAAGAGCTGGGGCCAACGTCCTGACTTTC.

The chain carries TRBV5-6 and TRBJ1-2; tentatively, D is TRBD1 (6 bases). Germline V lookup: CDR1 SGHDT, CDR2 YYEEEE. Trimming left V 0 bases short and J 4 bases short, with 10 bases between. The CDR3 has 14 amino acids. The CDR3 loop reads CASSLGQVVYGYTF. CDR3 bases: TGTGCCAGCAGCTTGGGACAGGTAGTCTATGGCTACACCTTC.

V usage is TRBV28 and J usage is TRBJ1-5; 9 bases are a match to TRBD1. CDR3 size: 15 residues. Germline CDR1 is MDHEN and CDR2 is SYDVKM. V shed 5 bases and J 5 bases; nucleotides not matched to a gene: 7. In DNA form, the CDR3 reads TGTGCCAGCAGTACCCGGACAGGGGCCCATCAGCCCCAGCATTTT. Translating it yields CASSTRTGAHQPQHF.

The rearrangement links TRBV10-1 to TRBJ2-4; TRBD1 agrees at 10 bases. V was pared by 6 bases and J by 8 bases, with 4 bases of the junction left unmatched. This CDR3 spans 13 amino acids. CDR1 is WNHNN, CDR2 SYGVQD, per germline (reference sequence). The CDR3 region is CASRRTGGDIQYF. The DNA for the CDR3 is TGCGCCAGCAGGCGGACAGGGGGGGACATTCAGTACTTC.

V is TRBV5-1 and J is TRBJ1-2; 7 nucleotides match TRBD1. The CDR3 is 14 residues long. Germline trimming cut 1 base from V and 8 bases from J; bases unmatched to any gene: 8. CDR1 is SGHRS and CDR2 is YFSETQ in the germline V gene. In DNA form, the CDR3 reads TGCGCCAGCAGCTTGACAGGGGATTCGAGCGGCTACACCTTC. The encoded protein is CASSLTGDSSGYTF.

CDR3 nucleotides: TGTGCCAGCGGAACTAGCGGGACAGAGCAGTACTTC. This translates into CASGTSGTEQYF. This chain joins TRBV9 and TRBJ2-7, with 10 bases fitting TRBD2. The CDR3 runs to 12 residues. V trimming: 7 bases; J trimming: 7 bases; junction bases outside the gene matches: 5. CDR1 and CDR2 from the germline V gene are SGDLS and YYNGEE.

This clone came up once. The gene calls are TRBV2 and TRBJ2-2; D is ambiguous. Germline V gene data show CDR1 as SNHLY and CDR2 as FYNNEI. This CDR3 spans 13 amino acids. The V gene lost 4 bases and the J gene lost 6 bases, with 9 bases spanning the gap. CDR3 nucleotides: TGTGCCAGCAGTGCGGAGTTCTCCGGGGAGCTGTTTTTT. As protein: CASSAEFSGELFF. The whole variable domain, filled in from reference TRBV2 and TRBJ2-2, reads EPEVTQTPSHQVTQMGQEVILRCVPISNHLYFYWYRQILGQKVEFLVSFYNNEISEKSEIFDDQFSVERPDGSNFTLKIRSTKLEDSAMYFCASSAEFSGELFFGEGSRLTVL.

The chain employs TRBV24-1 and TRBJ2-1, with a possible D match to TRBD1 (6 bases). Trimming pared 9 bases from V and 4 bases from J, leaving 12 bases between. The CDR3 is 13 amino acids. Germline loops: CDR1 KGHDR, CDR2 SFDVKD. The CDR3 DNA is TGTGCCACCCAACGGGACAATTACAATGAGCAGTTCTTC. The encoded protein is CATQRDNYNEQFF.

The V gene is TRBV2, the J gene TRBJ2-7; D is perhaps TRBD2 (5 bases). CDR3 length: 13 residues. The germline gives CDR1 SNHLY, CDR2 FYNNEI. V was trimmed by 6 bases and J by 7 bases, leaving 16 bases between them. The CDR3 protein is CASRSTPGGEQYF. The DNA for the CDR3 is TGTGCCAGCAGATCTACGCCTGGAGGAGAGCAGTACTTC.

J is TRBJ1-6 and V is TRBV20-1, with D possibly TRBD1 on 6 matching bases. The CDR3 runs 11 residues. The germline CDR1 and CDR2 sequences are DFQATT and SNEGSKA (reference sequence). V shed 4 bases and J shed 10 bases, with 8 bases lying between them. CDR3 bases: TGCAGTGCTAAAGGGGGATCACCCCTCCACTTT. It translates to CSAKGGSPLHF.

This clone was observed once. The V and J genes are TRBV7-3 and TRBJ2-2, with 7 bases lining up with TRBD1. This CDR3 has 17 residues. V lost 5 bases and J lost 4; bases outside the gene matches: 13. The germline V gene has CDR1 SGHTA and CDR2 FQGTGA. Here the CDR3 DNA reads TGTGCCAGCAGCCCTAACCCGACAGGGCGGGTCACCGGGGAGCTGTTTTTT. It translates to CASSPNPTGRVTGELFF.

This chain uses TRBV7-2 with TRBJ2-7; 9 nucleotides line up with TRBD2. Trimming at V came to 4 bases and at J to 2 bases, leaving 9 bases not matched to a gene. This CDR3 spans 16 amino acids. Germline-derived CDR1 and CDR2 are SGHTA and FQGNSA. The CDR3 protein is CASSSRRLAVAYEQYF. Written as DNA, the CDR3 is TGTGCCAGCAGCTCCCGCAGACTAGCGGTAGCCTACGAGCAGTACTTC.

The rearrangement links TRBV30 to TRBJ1-1, with 9 bases fitting TRBD1. Trimming at V came to 5 bases and at J to 0 bases, leaving 22 bases not matched to a gene. The germline gives CDR1 GTSNPN, CDR2 SVGIG (reference sequence). There are 20 residues in the CDR3. The CDR3 loop is CAWAPLLDRGDGRVNTEAFF. CDR3 in DNA: TGTGCCTGGGCCCCCCTTCTAGACAGGGGGGACGGTAGGGTGAACACTGAAGCTTTCTTT.

The chain combines TRBV18 with TRBJ1-1; 11 bases line up with TRBD1. Germline CDR1 KGHSH, CDR2 LQKENI. V trimming: 5 bases; J trimming: 7 bases; junction bases outside the gene matches: 3. This CDR3 comprises 13 residues. This CDR3 reads CASSGQGALEAFF. The CDR3 bases are TGTGCCAGCTCAGGACAGGGGGCGCTTGAAGCTTTCTTT.

This chain links TRBV6-5 with TRBJ1-2; D is uncertain. Trimming stripped 0 bases from V and 5 bases from J, with 7 bases between. The CDR3 covers 13 residues. The germline gives CDR1 MNHEY, CDR2 SVGAGI. The CDR3, as DNA: TGTGCCAGCAGTTACTCGCGAGGGTATGGCTACACCTTC. This sequence encodes CASSYSRGYGYTF.

V and J are TRBV5-1 and TRBJ2-3; possibly TRBD2 for D (5 bases). CDR3 size: 13 residues. Germline V gene sequence: CDR1 SGHRS, CDR2 YFSETQ. Trimming took off 0 bases at V and 5 bases at J, with 7 bases between the two ends. Written as DNA, the CDR3 is TGCGCCAGCAGCTTGGCTAGCCTAGATACGCAGTATTTT. Translating gives CASSLASLDTQYF.

The chain carries TRBV7-9 and TRBJ1-1; D unresolved. CDR1 is SEHNR, CDR2 FQNEAQ, per germline (reference sequence). V shed 2 bases and J shed 3 bases, with 7 bases lying between them. The CDR3 extends over 13 amino acids. The CDR3 spells CASSLSGYTEAFF. The CDR3 nucleotides read TGTGCCAGCAGCTTATCGGGGTACACTGAAGCTTTCTTT.

The rearrangement joins TRBV10-3 to TRBJ2-7; 12 nucleotides line up with TRBD1. Germline V gives CDR1 ENHRY, CDR2 SYGVKD. The V gene end was trimmed by 7 bases and the J gene end by 6 bases; junction bases not matched to a gene: 7. CDR3 length: 14 residues. This CDR3 reads CAIKRDRGLGEQYF. In nucleotides, the CDR3 is TGTGCCATCAAACGGGACAGGGGGCTCGGCGAGCAGTACTTC.

The chain recombines TRBV7-3 with TRBJ1-1, with a weak D call TRBD1 (5 bases). Trimming pared 5 bases from V and 3 bases from J, leaving 19 bases between. The CDR3 totals 16 residues. Per the germline V gene, CDR1 is SGHTA and CDR2 is FQGTGA. The CDR3 loop reads CASSPGRGIGDTEAFF. The DNA of the CDR3 is TGTGCCAGCAGCCCTGGTCGGGGGATAGGGGACACTGAAGCTTTCTTT.

This clone was seen more than once but under ten times. This rearrangement joins TRBV18 to TRBJ2-3; tentatively, D is TRBD2 (5 bases). V lost 3 bases, J lost 6 bases, and 10 bases lay in between. From germline, CDR1 is KGHSH and CDR2 LQKENI. The CDR3 runs 13 residues. CDR3 in amino acids: CASSPEVRDTQYF. In nucleotides, the CDR3 is TGTGCCAGCTCACCGGAGGTTCGGGATACGCAGTATTTT.

The V and J genes are TRBV20-1 and TRBJ2-2; TRBD2 agrees at 8 bases. CDR1 is DFQATT and CDR2 is SNEGSKA in the germline V gene (reference sequence). The CDR3 is 14 amino acids. Trimming took 3 bases from V and 2 from J; bases not matched to a gene: 2. The CDR3 region is CSASTSGNTGELFF. The CDR3 region has the DNA TGCAGTGCTAGTACTAGCGGTAACACCGGGGAGCTGTTTTTT.

This chain joins TRBV19 and TRBJ2-7; weak D call: TRBD1 (6 bases). This CDR3 has 12 residues. CDR1 and CDR2 (germline): LNHDA, SQIVND (reference sequence). Trimming pared 9 bases from V and 2 bases from J, leaving 11 bases between. The CDR3, as DNA: TGTGCCAGGATCACAGGGCCCTACGAGCAGTACTTC. Its translation: CARITGPYEQYF.

V usage is TRBV2 and J usage is TRBJ2-3; possibly TRBD2 for D (7 bases). The CDR3 extends over 15 amino acids. The ends were cut back, 6 bases at V and 5 bases at J, with 18 bases in the middle. CDR1 and CDR2 (germline): SNHLY, FYNNEI. The CDR3 region has the DNA TGTGCCAGCAGCGACGGGGGGCGAGGGAGAGATACGCAGTATTTT. Translating it yields CASSDGGRGRDTQYF.

The chain recombines TRBV7-2 with TRBJ2-3; D possibly corresponds to TRBD2 (5 bases). V was clipped by 5 bases and J by 1 base, with 16 bases between them. This CDR3 has 16 residues. Germline assignment: CDR1 SGHTA and CDR2 FQGNSA. The CDR3 sequence: CASSRGPGGRTDTQYF. CDR3 coding DNA: TGTGCCAGCAGCCGTGGTCCAGGAGGCCGCACAGATACGCAGTATTTT.

The V gene is TRBV5-4, the J gene TRBJ2-7; 8 bases line up with TRBD2. This CDR3 spans 14 amino acids. In germline, CDR1 is SGHNT, CDR2 YYREEE (reference sequence). J gave up 5 bases and V 0 bases, and 4 bases lay outside the gene matches. CDR3 nucleotides: TGTGCCAGCAGCTTGGCGGGAGGGAGCAACGAGCAGTACTTC. This sequence encodes CASSLAGGSNEQYF.

The chain links TRBV7-6 to TRBJ2-5; 8 bases agree with TRBD1. The CDR3 extends over 14 amino acids. J lost 4 bases, V lost 6 bases, and 7 bases had no gene match. From germline, CDR1 is SGHVS and CDR2 FNYEAQ. The CDR3 nucleotides are TGTGCCAGCAGTGATATAACAGGGGGAGAGACCCAGTACTTC. It yields the protein CASSDITGGETQYF. Drawing the rest from reference TRBV7-6 and TRBJ2-5, the complete variable domain is GAGVSQSPRYKVTKRGQDVALRCDPISGHVSLYWYRQALGQGPEFLTYFNYEAQQDKSGLPNDRFSAERPEGSISTLTIQRTEQRDSAMYRCASSDITGGETQYFGPGTRLLVL.

The J gene is TRBJ2-7, the V gene TRBV7-3, with 13 bases identical to TRBD2. Germline V CDR1 and CDR2: SGHTA, FQGTGA. V shed 5 bases and J 5 bases; nucleotides not matched to a gene: 9. There are 16 residues in the CDR3. CDR3 nucleotide sequence: TGTGCCAGCAGCCCACGGACTAGCGGGAGAGCCCACGAGCAGTACTTC. Encoded protein: CASSPRTSGRAHEQYF. The full variable domain, its missing parts supplied by reference TRBV7-3 and TRBJ2-7, is GAGVSQTPSNKVTEKGKYVELRCDPISGHTALYWYRQSLGQGPEFLIYFQGTGAADDSGLPNDRFFAVRPEGSVSTLKIQRTERGDSAVYLCASSPRTSGRAHEQYFGPGTRLTVT.

The chain carries TRBV28 and TRBJ1-4, with a tentative D call TRBD1 (5 bases). The ends were cut back, 5 bases at V and 8 bases at J, with 12 bases in the middle. The CDR3 is made up of 13 amino acids. In germline, CDR1 is MDHEN, CDR2 SYDVKM. The CDR3 DNA sequence: TGTGCCAGCAGTAGGGCAGGGCTCGAAAAACTGTTTTTT. Translation: CASSRAGLEKLFF. Filled out from reference TRBV28 and TRBJ1-4, the complete variable domain reads DVKVTQSSRYLVKRTGEKVFLECVQDMDHENMFWYRQDPGLGLRLIYFSYDVKMKEKGDIPEGYSVSREKKERFSLILESASTNQTSMYLCASSRAGLEKLFFGSGTQLSVL.

The chain couples TRBV5-5 to TRBJ1-1; TRBD1 might be the D (6 bases). The V end lost 3 bases, the J end lost 1 base, and 13 bases lay between the germline ends. CDR3 length: 15 residues. The germline V gene has CDR1 SGHKS and CDR2 YYEKEE (reference sequence). CDR3 sequence (DNA): TGTGCCAGCAGCTCCACGACAGGAGGGAACACTGAAGCTTTCTTT. This encodes CASSSTTGGNTEAFF.

This clone was seen only a few times. CDR3 DNA sequence: TGTGCCAGCAGACCAAGGGGACTAGCACAAAACACCGGGGAGCTGTTTTTT. It yields the protein CASRPRGLAQNTGELFF. The chain employs TRBV11-2 and TRBJ2-2, with TRBD2 matching over 9 bases. The junction had 10 bases not matched to a gene; V was cut back by 6 bases and J by 2 bases. The CDR3 is made up of 17 amino acids. Germline lookup yields CDR1 SGHAT and CDR2 FQNNGV.